This TCR beta chain originates from a study of T cell repertoires in cytomegalovirus infection. V was pared by 3 bases and J by 3 bases, with 8 bases between. Germline assignment: CDR1 SQVTM and CDR2 ANQGSEA. The CDR3 extends over 13 amino acids. A single record per CDR3 protein comes from TCRdb applying MiXCR to the reads. The sample includes under 850,000 distinct CDR3 sequences, approximately 40% of them seen just once. Study-level findings and limits: Clonotypes of TCR beta that were HLA-C-restricted and CMV-specific dominated the ex vivo response.

This clonotype was observed once. Its target is unknown. Sequences were obtained from PBMCs. The TCR comes from a human donor in good health (CMV status not recorded). Some clones in this sample may be carry-over from other donors' samples. The chain is built from TRBV29-1 and TRBJ2-2; D gene uncertain. CDR3 loop: CSVDNGYTGELFF. The CDR3 DNA is TGCAGCGTTGACAACGGGTACACCGGGGAGCTGTTTTTT.